This paragraph reports one T cell receptor beta chain. The antigen remains undetermined. The treatment here: approximately 10-day PBMC culture with coronavirus spike peptide pools or control peptides (ViraFEST assay). This sample was taken from a study of vaccination and CD4 T cells after COVID-19. V lost 2 bases and J 0 bases, leaving 10 bases between the germline ends. The CDR3 has 15 residues. In germline, CDR1 is SGHVS, CDR2 FQNEAQ. Scientists ran DNA taken from cultured CD4+ T cells through the Oncomine TCR Beta short-read assay for sequencing. Each CDR3 protein is one row after TCRdb ran MiXCR on the PCR reads. The sample yields about 21,000 distinct CDR3 sequences, roughly three fifths seen once.

The sequence was obtained from a human donor who had recovered from COVID-19. Sample: CD4+ T cells from blood, cultured in vitro. J is TRBJ1-1 and V is TRBV7-8; D not certain. DNA of the CDR3: TGTGCCAGCAGCTTAATACAAAGGGTGAACACTGAAGCTTTCTTT. Translated: CASSLIQRVNTEAFF.